These T cell receptor beta chains were read from a single sample in a study of blood T cell repertoires in COVID-19. Profiling relied on immunoSEQ multiplex PCR, and the TCRdb table lists in-frame clones only, not all of them. The sample comprises about 210,000 clones, approximately 91% of which are singletons, and around 4.8% rests with the top ten. Sample: peripheral blood. The receptors here all came from a woman in her forties with acute or convalescent COVID-19. The CDR3 runs from the conserved cysteine through the conserved F or W. The D gene is left open where the match is weak. Clone sizes are given selectively: once, few, many, or a class where the clone is expanded.

clone_size: .; v_call: TRBV27; cdr3_length: 14; j_call: TRBJ1-4; d_call: TRBD1; cdr3_aa: CASSLQGAGEKLFF; cdr3_nt: TGTGCCAGCAGCTTACAGGGGGCCGGTGAAAAACTGTTTTTT
clone_size: few; v_call: TRBV19; cdr3_length: 15; j_call: TRBJ1-2; d_call: .; cdr3_aa: CASSPLGLPPHGYTF; cdr3_nt: TGTGCCAGTAGTCCACTAGGCCTGCCCCCCCATGGCTACACCTTC
clone_size: .; v_call: TRBV20-1; cdr3_length: 11; j_call: TRBJ1-1; d_call: .; cdr3_aa: CSAQEGFEAFF; cdr3_nt: TGCAGTGCTCAAGAGGGTTTTGAAGCTTTCTTT
clone_size: .; v_call: TRBV5-6; cdr3_length: 13; j_call: TRBJ1-2; d_call: TRBD1; cdr3_aa: CASSFIQGSGYTF; cdr3_nt: TGTGCCAGCAGCTTTATACAGGGGAGTGGCTACACCTTC
clone_size: .; v_call: TRBV7-9; cdr3_length: 14; j_call: TRBJ1-3; d_call: TRBD1; cdr3_aa: CASSMDQGENTIYF; cdr3_nt: TGTGCCAGCAGCATGGACCAGGGGGAAAACACCATATATTTT
clone_size: once; v_call: TRBV6-5; cdr3_length: 15; j_call: TRBJ1-2; d_call: .; cdr3_aa: CASSYYSSSLYGYTF; cdr3_nt: TGTGCCAGCAGTTACTATAGCAGCAGTCTATATGGCTACACCTTC
clone_size: .; v_call: TRBV9; cdr3_length: 13; j_call: TRBJ1-2; d_call: .; cdr3_aa: CASSVDQGYGYTF; cdr3_nt: TGTGCCAGCAGCGTAGACCAGGGGTATGGCTACACCTTC
clone_size: .; v_call: TRBV4-1; cdr3_length: 15; j_call: TRBJ1-2; d_call: TRBD1; cdr3_aa: CASSQQTGQLYGYTF; cdr3_nt: TGCGCCAGCAGTCAACAAACGGGACAGCTGTATGGCTACACCTTC
clone_size: .; v_call: TRBV5-4; cdr3_length: 14; j_call: TRBJ2-5; d_call: TRBD1; cdr3_aa: CASSLQTGGETQYF; cdr3_nt: TGTGCCAGCAGCTTGCAAACAGGGGGGGAGACCCAGTACTTC
clone_size: few; v_call: TRBV30; cdr3_length: 13; j_call: TRBJ1-5; d_call: .; cdr3_aa: CAWSRGTDQPQHF; cdr3_nt: TGTGCCTGGAGCAGGGGTACGGATCAGCCCCAGCATTTT
clone_size: few; v_call: TRBV18; cdr3_length: 15; j_call: TRBJ2-1; d_call: .; cdr3_aa: CASSPPGREDNEQFF; cdr3_nt: TGTGCCAGCTCACCACCGGGGCGGGAAGATAATGAGCAGTTCTTC
clone_size: .; v_call: TRBV7-9; cdr3_length: 14; j_call: TRBJ1-5; d_call: .; cdr3_aa: CASSFRTFNQPQHF; cdr3_nt: TGTGCCAGCAGCTTCAGGACTTTCAATCAGCCCCAGCATTTT
clone_size: .; v_call: TRBV5-1; cdr3_length: 13; j_call: TRBJ1-1; d_call: .; cdr3_aa: CASSAQGNTEAFF; cdr3_nt: TGCGCCAGCAGCGCCCAGGGGAACACTGAAGCTTTCTTT
clone_size: .; v_call: TRBV7-8; cdr3_length: 12; j_call: TRBJ1-1; d_call: .; cdr3_aa: CASSLREREAFF; cdr3_nt: TGTGCCAGCAGCCTAAGGGAGCGTGAAGCTTTCTTT
clone_size: .; v_call: TRBV19; cdr3_length: 11; j_call: TRBJ2-2; d_call: .; cdr3_aa: CAAGMRGELFF; cdr3_nt: TGTGCCGCGGGGATGAGGGGGGAGCTGTTTTTT
clone_size: .; v_call: TRBV4-1; cdr3_length: 17; j_call: TRBJ1-2; d_call: TRBD1; cdr3_aa: CASSQPRDRSGLRGYTF; cdr3_nt: TGCGCCAGCAGCCAACCCCGGGACAGGTCTGGTCTCAGGGGCTACACCTTC
clone_size: .; v_call: TRBV5-6; cdr3_length: 15; j_call: TRBJ2-3; d_call: TRBD2; cdr3_aa: CASSRFASGTDTQYF; cdr3_nt: TGTGCCAGCAGCCGTTTTGCTAGCGGAACAGATACGCAGTATTTT
clone_size: .; v_call: TRBV3-1/TRBV3-2; cdr3_length: 19; j_call: TRBJ2-3; d_call: TRBD2; cdr3_aa: CASSQRPTLAGEVSDTQYF; cdr3_nt: TGTGCCAGCAGCCAACGCCCGACCTTAGCGGGGGAAGTTTCAGATACGCAGTATTTT
clone_size: .; v_call: TRBV5-8; cdr3_length: 14; j_call: TRBJ1-6; d_call: TRBD1; cdr3_aa: CASSPGQGWSPLHF; cdr3_nt: TGTGCCAGCAGTCCTGGACAGGGATGGTCACCCCTCCACTTT
clone_size: .; v_call: TRBV4-1; cdr3_length: 15; j_call: TRBJ2-1; d_call: TRBD1; cdr3_aa: CASSQTGGAHNEQFF; cdr3_nt: TGCGCCAGCAGCCAAACAGGGGGCGCCCACAATGAGCAGTTCTTC
clone_size: .; v_call: TRBV6-1; cdr3_length: 14; j_call: TRBJ1-2; d_call: TRBD1; cdr3_aa: CASSPRGPGEGYTF; cdr3_nt: TGTGCCAGCAGTCCTAGGGGGCCGGGGGAAGGCTACACCTTC
clone_size: .; v_call: TRBV7-2; cdr3_length: 15; j_call: TRBJ1-5; d_call: TRBD1; cdr3_aa: CASSLWRQGDQPQHF; cdr3_nt: TGTGCCAGCAGCTTATGGAGACAGGGGGATCAGCCCCAGCATTTT
clone_size: .; v_call: TRBV6-1; cdr3_length: 16; j_call: TRBJ1-3; d_call: .; cdr3_aa: CASSEPPHSSGNTIYF; cdr3_nt: TGTGCCAGCAGTGAACCCCCGCACAGCTCTGGAAACACCATATATTTT
clone_size: .; v_call: TRBV6-5; cdr3_length: 14; j_call: TRBJ1-1; d_call: .; cdr3_aa: CASSSHRLNTEAFF; cdr3_nt: TGTGCCAGCAGTTCCCACAGATTGAACACTGAAGCTTTCTTT
clone_size: .; v_call: TRBV2; cdr3_length: 16; j_call: TRBJ2-3; d_call: .; cdr3_aa: CASSESPSSYTDTQYF; cdr3_nt: TGTGCCAGCAGTGAATCTCCTAGCAGCTACACAGATACGCAGTATTTT
clone_size: .; v_call: TRBV18; cdr3_length: 16; j_call: TRBJ2-1; d_call: TRBD2; cdr3_aa: CASSPLAGLSYNEQFF; cdr3_nt: TGTGCCAGCTCACCGCTAGCGGGGCTCTCCTACAATGAGCAGTTCTTC
clone_size: .; v_call: TRBV7-2; cdr3_length: 15; j_call: TRBJ2-5; d_call: TRBD2; cdr3_aa: CASSPGLAGEETQYF; cdr3_nt: TGTGCCAGCAGCCCGGGACTAGCGGGGGAAGAGACCCAGTACTTC
clone_size: .; v_call: TRBV6-2/TRBV6-3; cdr3_length: 15; j_call: TRBJ2-3; d_call: TRBD2; cdr3_aa: CASSYDGGASDTQYF; cdr3_nt: TGTGCCAGCAGTTATGACGGGGGGGCATCCGATACGCAGTATTTT
clone_size: .; v_call: TRBV6-5; cdr3_length: 13; j_call: TRBJ2-5; d_call: .; cdr3_aa: CASTYGVSETQYF; cdr3_nt: TGTGCCAGCACCTACGGGGTTTCGGAGACCCAGTACTTC
clone_size: .; v_call: TRBV3-1/TRBV3-2; cdr3_length: 14; j_call: TRBJ2-3; d_call: TRBD2; cdr3_aa: CASSQRLAADTQYF; cdr3_nt: TGTGCCAGCAGCCAAAGACTAGCCGCAGATACGCAGTATTTT
clone_size: .; v_call: TRBV6-4; cdr3_length: 16; j_call: TRBJ1-6; d_call: TRBD1; cdr3_aa: CASRELDRGENSPLHF; cdr3_nt: TGTGCCAGCAGAGAACTGGACAGGGGTGAAAATTCACCCCTCCACTTT
clone_size: few; v_call: TRBV7-8; cdr3_length: 13; j_call: TRBJ1-2; d_call: .; cdr3_aa: CASSLGGDYGYTF; cdr3_nt: TGTGCCAGCAGCTTAGGGGGAGACTATGGCTACACCTTC
clone_size: .; v_call: TRBV21-1; cdr3_length: 14; j_call: TRBJ1-6; d_call: .; cdr3_aa: CASSGTGPNSPLHF; cdr3_nt: TGTGCCAGCAGCGGGACAGGGCCTAATTCACCCCTCCACTTT
clone_size: few; v_call: TRBV19; cdr3_length: 16; j_call: TRBJ1-5; d_call: TRBD1; cdr3_aa: CASSPRPDRVGQPQHF; cdr3_nt: TGTGCCAGTAGTCCGCGCCCCGACAGGGTAGGACAGCCCCAGCATTTT
clone_size: few; v_call: TRBV9; cdr3_length: 17; j_call: TRBJ2-2; d_call: .; cdr3_aa: CASSSGPPTANTGELFF; cdr3_nt: TGTGCCAGCAGCTCAGGGCCCCCGACAGCGAACACCGGGGAGCTGTTTTTT
clone_size: .; v_call: TRBV2; cdr3_length: 15; j_call: TRBJ2-5; d_call: TRBD1; cdr3_aa: CASSIPTGGKETQYF; cdr3_nt: TGTGCCAGCAGCATACCGACAGGGGGCAAAGAGACCCAGTACTTC
clone_size: once; v_call: TRBV5-1; cdr3_length: 16; j_call: TRBJ2-3; d_call: TRBD1; cdr3_aa: CASSLEPRGFTNTQYF; cdr3_nt: TGCGCCAGCAGCTTGGAGCCCAGGGGGTTCACGAATACGCAGTATTTT
clone_size: few; v_call: TRBV5-6; cdr3_length: 14; j_call: TRBJ1-6; d_call: .; cdr3_aa: CASSLVPGGSPLHF; cdr3_nt: TGTGCCAGCAGCTTGGTACCGGGAGGTTCACCCCTCCACTTT
clone_size: .; v_call: TRBV9; cdr3_length: 17; j_call: TRBJ2-5; d_call: TRBD2; cdr3_aa: CASSVVPSGGVEETQYF; cdr3_nt: TGTGCCAGCAGCGTAGTCCCCAGCGGGGGCGTTGAGGAGACCCAGTACTTC
clone_size: .; v_call: TRBV7-8; cdr3_length: 15; j_call: TRBJ2-3; d_call: .; cdr3_aa: CASSLDGKDTDTQYF; cdr3_nt: TGTGCCAGCAGCTTAGACGGGAAGGACACAGATACGCAGTATTTT
clone_size: few; v_call: TRBV7-2; cdr3_length: 14; j_call: TRBJ1-1; d_call: TRBD1; cdr3_aa: CASSLGQQNTEAFF; cdr3_nt: TGTGCCAGCAGCCTGGGACAGCAGAACACTGAAGCTTTCTTT
clone_size: .; v_call: TRBV7-2; cdr3_length: 15; j_call: TRBJ1-2; d_call: .; cdr3_aa: CASSSPRGYNYGYTF; cdr3_nt: TGTGCCAGCAGCTCCCCTAGGGGGTACAACTATGGCTACACCTTC
clone_size: .; v_call: TRBV5-4; cdr3_length: 15; j_call: TRBJ2-5; d_call: TRBD2; cdr3_aa: CASSLSLGGEKTQYF; cdr3_nt: TGTGCCAGCAGCTTGTCTCTTGGGGGGGAGAAGACCCAGTACTTC
clone_size: .; v_call: TRBV7-2; cdr3_length: 16; j_call: TRBJ2-5; d_call: TRBD2; cdr3_aa: CASSLWVGGNQETQYF; cdr3_nt: TGTGCCAGCAGCTTATGGGTCGGGGGGAACCAAGAGACCCAGTACTTC
clone_size: .; v_call: TRBV27; cdr3_length: 15; j_call: TRBJ2-2; d_call: .; cdr3_aa: CASSAQVPNTGELFF; cdr3_nt: TGTGCCAGCAGTGCACAGGTTCCGAACACCGGGGAGCTGTTTTTT